This entry lists 5 T cell receptor beta chains sequenced from one sample in a study of cytomegalovirus exposure and HLA in healthy donors (dated 2017 in TCRdb). Libraries were made using the immunoSEQ multiplex PCR assay. TCRdb re-hosts the immuneACCESS table, in-frame sequences only. Its copies lack some clones; in the studies checked, an unresolved V gene accounts for under half of them, and the cause for the rest is not known. The sample records over 150,000 clones, roughly 85% of which are singletons. The ten largest clones capture 16% of the sample. Sequenced input: PBMCs. The origin of the receptors is a man aged 18 to 30 in good health and CMV-seropositive.

The V gene is TRBV7-2, the J gene TRBJ2-7; the match to TRBD2 covers 9 bases. Germline V CDR1 and CDR2: SGHTA, FQGNSA. CDR3 length equals 13 residues. After removal of 3 bases from V and 3 bases from J, the junction contained 0 bases not matched to a gene. CDR3 sequence (DNA): TGTGCCAGCAGCTTTAGCGGGGGCTACGAGCAGTACTTC. It translates to CASSFSGGYEQYF.

The chain combines TRBV4-2 with TRBJ2-1; 12 bases align to TRBD2. This CDR3 contains 17 residues. V shed 0 bases, J shed 8 bases, and the junction held 8 bases outside the gene matches. Per the germline V gene, CDR1 is LGHNA and CDR2 is YNFKEQ. CDR3 residues: CASSQDALAGGRDEQFF. CDR3 nucleotide sequence: TGTGCCAGCAGCCAAGATGCACTAGCGGGAGGTAGGGATGAGCAGTTCTTC.

The chain is built from TRBV27 and TRBJ2-3; TRBD2 is a possible D gene (6 bases). Germline CDR1 and CDR2: MNHEY and SMNVEV (reference sequence). The CDR3 runs 15 residues. Trimming left V 5 bases short and J 0 bases short, with 12 bases between. DNA of the CDR3: TGTGCCAGCAGTCCGAGCCGGGGGAGCACAGATACGCAGTATTTT. It codes for CASSPSRGSTDTQYF.

The chain employs TRBV6-1 and TRBJ1-2; 9 bases map to TRBD1. Per the germline V gene, CDR1 is MNHNS and CDR2 is SASEGT. This CDR3 region has 14 residues. J lost 3 bases, V lost 1 base, and 0 bases had no gene match. For the CDR3, the DNA is TGTGCCAGCAGTGAAGGGGACAGGGACTATGGCTACACCTTC. Translating gives CASSEGDRDYGYTF.

This chain connects TRBV28 to TRBJ1-3; the D is unclear. This CDR3 contains 18 residues. V lost 5 bases to trimming and J lost 0 bases, with 20 bases between them. Germline V gene lookup returns CDR1 MDHEN and CDR2 SYDVKM. The CDR3: CASSGPHITTFSGNTIYF. The DNA for the CDR3 is TGTGCCAGCAGTGGGCCCCATATTACAACCTTCTCTGGAAACACCATATATTTT.